This passage covers 9 T cell receptor beta chains from one sample sequenced in a study of beta chain features in type 1 diabetes. Of the isolated RNA, all was reverse transcribed, and so the sequenced material was expressed TCRB transcripts. TCRdb keeps only in-frame clones here, not all; method: immunoSEQ multiplex PCR. This table holds about 930,000 clones, around a sixth found once. Source material: naive CD4+ T cells from blood. The receptors derive from a woman under 30 in good health.

This clone occurred a few times. This rearrangement joins TRBV10-3 to TRBJ2-1; 7 bases align to TRBD2. Per the germline V gene, CDR1 is ENHRY and CDR2 is SYGVKD. The CDR3 is 15 residues long. V lost 3 bases, J lost 2 bases, and 4 bases stayed unmatched. The CDR3 DNA is TGTGCCATCAGTGATCGGGAGGCAACCTACAATGAGCAGTTCTTC. Translating gives CAISDREATYNEQFF.

This chain links TRBV7-3 with TRBJ2-2, with 12 nucleotides matching TRBD2. The CDR3 runs to 16 residues. J was trimmed by 9 bases and V by 3 bases; bases with no gene match: 8. CDR1 and CDR2 (germline): SGHTA, FQGTGA. The CDR3 protein is CASSFTGTSGYRELFF. The DNA for the CDR3 is TGTGCCAGCAGCTTCACAGGGACTAGCGGGTACAGGGAGCTGTTTTTT.

The genes are TRBV9 and TRBJ1-1; D uncertain. V was shortened by 0 bases and J by 4 bases, with 13 bases between the two germline ends. CDR1 is SGDLS, CDR2 YYNGEE, per germline. This CDR3 contains 15 residues. CDR3: CASSVDGDPSTEAFF. For the CDR3, the DNA is TGTGCCAGCAGCGTAGACGGAGATCCAAGCACTGAAGCTTTCTTT.

Of note for this clone: The same CDR3 arises from other DNA sequences in this sample as well. The chain links TRBV7-9 to TRBJ1-1, with D unclear. From germline, CDR1 is SEHNR and CDR2 FQNEAQ (reference sequence). Trimming stripped 3 bases from V and 8 bases from J, with 7 bases between. The CDR3 is 11 amino acids. The CDR3 DNA is TGTGCCAGCAGCTTCGCCCAGGAAGCTTTCTTT. Its protein product is CASSFAQEAFF.

This clone was seen more than once but under ten times. The genes are TRBV7-2 and TRBJ2-7; tentatively, D is TRBD2 (6 bases). CDR3 length: 14 residues. Trimming took off 7 bases at V and 4 bases at J, with 17 bases between the two ends. CDR1 is SGHTA and CDR2 is FQGNSA in the germline V gene. CDR3: CASTFQGGEYEQYF. CDR3 nucleotide sequence: TGTGCCAGCACCTTTCAGGGAGGCGAGTACGAGCAGTACTTC.

The gene calls are TRBV29-1 and TRBJ1-5; D is uncertain. The CDR3 totals 13 residues. CDR1 is SQVTM and CDR2 is ANQGSEA in the germline V gene. Trimming stripped 3 bases from V and 6 bases from J, with 12 bases between. As DNA, the CDR3 is TGCAGCGTTGACTTCGGGTTCGGTCAGCCCCAGCATTTT. It yields the protein CSVDFGFGQPQHF. The whole variable domain, remainder taken from reference TRBV29-1 and TRBJ1-5, is SAVISQKPSRDICQRGTSLTIQCQVDSQVTMMFWYRQQPGQSLTLIATANQGSEATYESGFVIDKFPISRPNLTFSTLTVSNMSPEDSSIYLCSVDFGFGQPQHFGDGTRLSIL.

This clone has at least ten counts. The rearrangement links TRBV7-9 to TRBJ2-1; D is unclear. V gave up 7 bases and J gave up 7 bases, with 8 bases separating them. The CDR3 totals 11 residues. CDR1 is SEHNR, CDR2 FQNEAQ, per germline (reference sequence). Here the CDR3 DNA reads TGTGCCAGCACAGGACGGAATGAGCAGTTCTTC. It codes for CASTGRNEQFF.

This clone was counted only a few times. The V gene is TRBV10-3, the J gene TRBJ2-2; 7 bases align to TRBD2. V lost 10 bases to trimming and J lost 4 bases; unmatched junction nucleotides: 9. The CDR3 is made up of 14 amino acids. The V gene's germline CDR1 is ENHRY and CDR2 SYGVKD. The CDR3, as DNA: TGTGCCACCACCCGGGAGGTCGGCACCGGGGAGCTGTTTTTT. Translated: CATTREVGTGELFF.

V is TRBV7-6 and J is TRBJ2-5; 7 bases match TRBD1. Losses at the gene ends were 0 bases for V and 5 bases for J; bases not matched to a gene: 9. The germline V gene has CDR1 SGHVS and CDR2 FNYEAQ. The CDR3 has 16 amino acids. CDR3: CASSLAGRQGRETQYF. Written as DNA, the CDR3 is TGTGCCAGCAGCTTAGCGGGGAGACAGGGACGGGAGACCCAGTACTTC.